This record looks at one T cell receptor (beta chain) sequence and its context. This sample is part of a study of blood T cell repertoires in COVID-19. Study context: The United States, Italy and Spain provided the acute and convalescent COVID-19 samples. PBMCs, B-cell-depleted T cells, or T cells were the source of the cDNA or gDNA that made up the material.

CDR1 and CDR2 from the germline V gene are WNHNN and SYGVQD (reference sequence). This CDR3 has 16 amino acids. Trimming took 3 bases from V and 5 from J; bases not matched to a gene: 11. Original processing methods: Nucleated cell number was recorded as an estimate derived from reference gene primer amplification. TCRdb keeps only in-frame clones here, not all; method: immunoSEQ multiplex PCR. V, J and clone size derive from that table, while D and trimming were established from the DNA sequence. This table has 250,000 to 300,000 clones, roughly 86% appearing once. Seattle enrolled patients during active infection and tracked them longitudinally.

The clonotype comes from a woman aged 25 to 45 with COVID-19, enrolled during active disease. The chain recombines TRBV10-1 with TRBJ2-5; 8 positions agree with TRBD1. Sequencing input: peripheral blood. CDR3 DNA sequence: TGCGCCAGCAGTGAAGGACAGGGTTTGCTTACGGAGACCCAGTACTTC. Protein product: CASSEGQGLLTETQYF.